The text below deals with one T cell receptor (beta chain). The CDR3 length is 18 residues. CDR1 GTSNPN and CDR2 SVGIG come from the germline V gene (reference sequence). The ends lost 2 bases at V and 5 bases at J; junction bases unmatched: 17. Amplification yielded TCR beta CDR3 regions, with RNA transcripts as the source. The HTBI primer set drove a first-round RT-PCR of the TCR CDR3. In TCRdb, the multiplex PCR reads were re-called with MiXCR into one record per CDR3 protein. Here the sample spans a few hundred thousand distinct CDR3 sequences, roughly 14% being singletons. These data belong to a study of T cells in Graves' hyperthyroidism and ophthalmopathy.

This chain links TRBV30 with TRBJ2-5; 10 bases line up with TRBD1. Sequenced: blood. The receptor was isolated from a woman between 25 and 40 years old with Graves' hyperthyroidism. The CDR3 DNA reads TGTGCCTGGAGTTCAGGGACAGGGGCTACGAGACTGCCGGAGACCCAGTACTTC. This codes for CAWSSGTGATRLPETQYF.